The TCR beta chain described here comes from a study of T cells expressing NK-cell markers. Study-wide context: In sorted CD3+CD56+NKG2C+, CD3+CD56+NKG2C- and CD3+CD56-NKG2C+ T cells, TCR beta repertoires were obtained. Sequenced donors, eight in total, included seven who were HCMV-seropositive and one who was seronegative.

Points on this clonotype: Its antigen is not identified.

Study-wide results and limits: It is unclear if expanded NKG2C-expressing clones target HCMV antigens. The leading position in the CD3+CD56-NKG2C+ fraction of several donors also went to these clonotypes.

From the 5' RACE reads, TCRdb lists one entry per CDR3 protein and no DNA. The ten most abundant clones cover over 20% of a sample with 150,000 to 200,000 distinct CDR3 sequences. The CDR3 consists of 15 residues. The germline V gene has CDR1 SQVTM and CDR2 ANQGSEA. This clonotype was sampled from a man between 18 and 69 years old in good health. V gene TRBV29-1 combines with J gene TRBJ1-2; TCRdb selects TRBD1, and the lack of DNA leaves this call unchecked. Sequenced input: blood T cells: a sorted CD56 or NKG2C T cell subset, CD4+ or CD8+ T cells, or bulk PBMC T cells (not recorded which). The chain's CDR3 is CSVEDQGTGAYGYTF.